A single sample gave rise to the 18 T cell receptor beta chains below, sequenced in a study of blood T cell repertoires in COVID-19. The table came from immunoSEQ multiplex PCR; TCRdb's copy has only in-frame clones and leaves some out. This sample has about 52,000 clones; about 92% occur once, and the top ten carry over 3%. Sequenced material: peripheral blood. Receptors originate from a human donor in a cohort sampled during active COVID-19.

The rearrangement joins TRBV28 to TRBJ2-7; no clear D. Trimming took off 2 bases at V and 5 bases at J, with 10 bases between the two ends. This CDR3 has 13 amino acids. The germline V gene has CDR1 MDHEN and CDR2 SYDVKM. In DNA form, the CDR3 reads TGTGCCAGCAGTTTAGGTGTGGAGAACGAGCAGTACTTC. It encodes CASSLGVENEQYF.

V and J are TRBV7-6 and TRBJ2-7; tentative D call: TRBD1 (6 bases). With 0 bases removed from V and 5 bases from J, the gap between germline ends came to 11 bases. This CDR3 is built from 14 residues. In germline, CDR1 is SGHVS, CDR2 FNYEAQ. The CDR3, as DNA: TGTGCCAGCAGCTTAGCACAGGGTGACCACGAGCAGTACTTC. The encoded protein is CASSLAQGDHEQYF.

The chain carries TRBV11-2 and TRBJ1-1; a possible D gene is TRBD1 (5 bases). CDR1 SGHAT and CDR2 FQNNGV come from the germline V gene. The CDR3 totals 15 residues. Trimming stripped 5 bases from V and 0 bases from J, with 13 bases between. The CDR3 here is CASSRGRGLNTEAFF. CDR3 nucleotides: TGTGCCAGCAGCCGCGGGAGGGGTTTGAACACTGAAGCTTTCTTT.

The rearrangement uses TRBV5-1 and TRBJ2-7; the D is unclear. This CDR3 spans 15 amino acids. With 0 bases removed from V and 2 bases from J, the gap between germline ends came to 12 bases. Per the germline V gene, CDR1 is SGHRS and CDR2 is YFSETQ. The CDR3 DNA is TGCGCCAGCAGCTTGGGAGGCGGAAAAACCTACGAGCAGTACTTC. Its translation is CASSLGGGKTYEQYF.

The chain joins TRBV5-4 to TRBJ1-2; 10 bases align to TRBD1. V trimming: 2 bases; J trimming: 6 bases; junction bases outside the gene matches: 4. The CDR3 consists of 14 residues. Per germline, CDR1 SGHNT and CDR2 YYREEE (reference sequence). In DNA, the CDR3 is TGTGCCAGCAGCTTACCGACAGGGGGCAATGGCTACACCTTC. Its protein product is CASSLPTGGNGYTF.

This sequence joins TRBV4-2 and TRBJ1-3, with TRBD1 as a possible D gene (6 bases). V was pared by 4 bases and J by 4 bases, with 11 bases between. Looked up from germline, CDR1 is LGHNA and CDR2 is YNFKEQ. The CDR3 totals 14 residues. The CDR3 protein is CASSLGGTGNTIYF. The CDR3 DNA follows: TGTGCCAGCAGCCTAGGGGGAACAGGAAACACCATATATTTT.

This chain's CDR3 is CASRDRSSYEQYF. The CDR3 coding sequence is TGTGCCAGCAGGGACAGGAGTTCCTACGAGCAGTACTTC. The chain uses TRBV28 and TRBJ2-7, with 7 positions matching TRBD1. The V and J ends lost 6 bases and 1 base, in that order; junction bases with no gene match: 3. CDR1 is MDHEN, CDR2 SYDVKM, per germline. The CDR3 totals 13 residues.

CDR3 amino acids: CASSQEGTSGRAGNEQFF. CDR3 coding DNA: TGCGCCAGCAGCCAAGAAGGAACCAGCGGGAGGGCTGGCAATGAGCAGTTCTTC. The rearrangement links TRBV4-1 to TRBJ2-1, with 10 bases lining up with TRBD2. Losses at the gene ends were 0 bases for V and 6 bases for J; bases not matched to a gene: 11. This CDR3 contains 18 residues. The germline gives CDR1 MGHRA, CDR2 YSYEKL.

The V gene is TRBV5-4, the J gene TRBJ2-7; 10 nucleotides agree with TRBD1. Germline V gives CDR1 SGHNT, CDR2 YYREEE (reference sequence). The CDR3 sequence is 14 residues long. The V segment lost 6 bases and the J segment 6 bases; nucleotides outside the gene matches: 9. Here the CDR3 reads CASTQDRGSLEQYF. Here the CDR3 DNA reads TGTGCCAGCACCCAGGACAGGGGGTCCCTCGAGCAGTACTTC.

The sample holds one count of this clone. The chain links TRBV12-1 to TRBJ1-5. TRBV12-1 is a pseudogene. This CDR3 spans 19 amino acids. This CDR3 is CASSFPDTRRVNSNQPQHF. DNA of the CDR3: TGTGCCAGCAGCTTTCCCGACACGAGGAGGGTTAATAGCAATCAGCCCCAGCATTTT.

The gene calls are TRBV18 and TRBJ1-3; 7 bases match TRBD1. The V and J ends lost 5 bases and 4 bases, in that order; junction bases with no gene match: 8. CDR3 length: 15 residues. Germline V gene data show CDR1 as KGHSH and CDR2 as LQKENI. The CDR3 DNA sequence: TGTGCCAGCTCAGATACAGGGGCGCCCGGAAACACCATATATTTT. Translation gives CASSDTGAPGNTIYF.

The chain carries TRBV5-1 and TRBJ2-5; 11 nucleotides agree with TRBD1. Germline assignment: CDR1 SGHRS and CDR2 YFSETQ. This CDR3 region has 13 residues. Losses at the gene ends were 3 bases for V and 7 bases for J; bases not matched to a gene: 2. The CDR3 here is CASSWGTGGTQYF. DNA for the CDR3: TGCGCCAGCAGCTGGGGGACAGGGGGGACCCAGTACTTC.

This chain uses TRBV6-5 with TRBJ1-1; TRBD1 matches at 7 bases. The CDR3 runs to 13 residues. The germline CDR1 and CDR2 sequences are MNHEY and SVGAGI. V lost 6 bases to trimming and J lost 4 bases; unmatched junction nucleotides: 5. The CDR3 DNA follows: TGTGCCAGCAGCCGACAGGGTGGCACTGAAGCTTTCTTT. As protein: CASSRQGGTEAFF.

The chain combines TRBV9 with TRBJ2-5, with 11 bases that match TRBD1. J was trimmed by 4 bases and V by 4 bases; bases with no gene match: 6. The V gene's germline CDR1 is SGDLS and CDR2 YYNGEE. This CDR3 spans 15 amino acids. The CDR3 nucleotides are TGTGCCAGCAGCCGGGGACAGGGGGTTGGAGAGACCCAGTACTTC. It codes for CASSRGQGVGETQYF.

CDR3 amino acids: CASSSRSRETQYF. CDR3 in DNA: TGTGCCAGCAGCTCTCGGAGCCGCGAGACCCAGTACTTC. The gene calls are TRBV7-2 and TRBJ2-5; D is undetermined. The ends were cut back, 4 bases at V and 5 bases at J, with 11 bases in the middle. Per germline, CDR1 SGHTA and CDR2 FQGNSA. The CDR3 contains 13 residues.

This chain joins TRBV19 and TRBJ2-5; 12 bases map to TRBD2. V gave up 3 bases and J gave up 0 bases; unmatched junction bases: 8. This CDR3 spans 18 amino acids. Germline loops: CDR1 LNHDA, CDR2 SQIVND (reference sequence). The CDR3 DNA follows: TGTGCCAGTAGTATGGAGTCAGGGACTAGCGGGTACCAAGAGACCCAGTACTTC. This sequence encodes CASSMESGTSGYQETQYF.

The chain is built from TRBV7-2 and TRBJ2-3; D uncertain. Trimming left V 5 bases short and J 2 bases short, with 5 bases between. Germline V gene lookup returns CDR1 SGHTA and CDR2 FQGNSA. This CDR3 region has 12 residues. CDR3 nucleotide sequence: TGTGCCAGCAGCCGTATCACAGATACGCAGTATTTT. Translated: CASSRITDTQYF.

The chain joins TRBV4-1 to TRBJ1-2, with D perhaps TRBD1 (6 bases). Germline V gene lookup returns CDR1 MGHRA and CDR2 YSYEKL. This CDR3 region has 15 residues. The V end was cut by 2 bases, the J end by 2 bases, with 12 bases between. The CDR3 region has the DNA TGCGCCAGCAGCCAATCAGGGGCCTCCAACTATGGCTACACCTTC. Translated, it gives CASSQSGASNYGYTF.